This T cell receptor beta chain was sequenced for a study of blood T cell repertoires in COVID-19. CDR3 length: 14 residues. Trimming removed 4 bases from V and 3 bases from J; junction bases left unmatched: 4. Germline CDR1 reads SGHRS; CDR2 reads YFSETQ. As originally analysed: Nucleated cell number was recorded as an estimate derived from reference gene primer amplification. TCRdb's table, derived via immunoSEQ multiplex PCR, lists solely in-frame clones and lacks some. V and J calls plus clone size are reproduced from that table; the DNA served to infer D and trimming. This sample yields some 80,000 clones, of which 86% are seen a single time; 15% to 20% belongs to the top ten.

The material sequenced was peripheral blood. This TCR was sampled from a human donor in a cohort sampled during active COVID-19. The chain is built from TRBV5-1 and TRBJ2-1; TRBD2 matches at 7 bases. CDR3 DNA sequence: TGCGCCAGCAGCGGGGGACTACTCTACAATGAGCAGTTCTTC. It encodes CASSGGLLYNEQFF.